This T cell receptor (beta chain) was documented in a study of regulatory T cells in long-lasting Graves disease (TCRdb year 2021). Notes on the research overall: Antithyroid drugs had been taken for less than 3 months by newly diagnosed Graves' disease patients. Patients with persistent Graves' disease were compared with patients with newly diagnosed Graves' disease using TCR sequencing and RNA sequencing of peripheral blood. A total of roughly 35 samples were covered by TCR sequencing, comprising roughly 13 persistent and around 20 newly diagnosed Graves' disease patients. The study was conducted in China and was registered as a clinical trial. What the study reported, not specific to this receptor: Compared with newly diagnosed patients, patients with persistent Graves' disease had lower TCR Shannon entropy and fewer highly expanded clones, which suggests clonal expansion. TRBV28, TRBJ1-2 and TRBJ2-5 were preferentially used in persistent disease, while TRBV20-1 and TRBJ2-1 were favored in newly diagnosed disease. Sequencing and analysis were limited to the TCR beta chain. The authors acknowledged the small sample size as a limitation that may reduce accuracy. The study examined only peripheral blood because the primary lesion, thyroid tissue, could not be accessed. Persistent patients shared more public clonotypes among themselves (over 2,500) than newly diagnosed patients did (more than 850).

Points on this clonotype: Its antigen target is currently unknown. No qualities accompany the bases; no much larger clone lies one base away.

V loses 3 bases, J loses 4 bases, and the germline ends lie 9 bases apart. There are 13 amino acids in the CDR3, from cysteine to phenylalanine inclusive. Only CDR3 DNA remains: 39 bases, in frame from the first base. Via the germline V gene (reference sequence), CDR1 is GTSNPN and CDR2 SVGIG. Libraries came from multiplex PCR. The sample was run on an Illumina HiSeq 4000. TCR beta libraries were built with iRepertoire HTBI primers and Arm-PCR amplification of CDR3 regions. Before sequencing, the PCR products underwent gel purification. The authors' analysis ran thus. Across samples, some 62 TRBV and 13 to 15 TRBJ segments were identified and used for gene usage analysis of CDR3 amino acid clonotypes. COPE and FqMerger were used to merge the filtered high-quality paired reads into contigs. Contigs were aligned with BLAST to IMGT TRBV, TRBD and TRBJ reference genes, and CDR3 was defined per IMGT. Clonotypes above 0.1% frequency were classified as highly expanded clones. Shannon entropy was used to measure repertoire diversity, and the Gini coefficient was used to measure V-J evenness. Clonotypes shared by more than one individual were considered public. TCRdb handled the public reads itself, with Q25 trimming in fastp and clone calling in MiXCR, and kept productive beta chains. Records with the same CDR3 protein are collapsed into one entry carrying the most frequent genes and DNA. The authors' filters were not applied to this entry. Across this sample there are hundreds of thousands of distinct CDR3 sequences, with 15% to 20% seen only once. The biggest ten clones account for 15% to 20% of the sample.

The time point label of this sample denotes: newly diagnosed GD, antithyroid drugs for less than 3 months. RNA was extracted from PBMCs in TRIzol for both TCR sequencing and RNA sequencing. The diagnosis of Graves' disease was made according to American Thyroid Association guidelines. The patients came from an endocrinology department in Xi'an, China. From each patient, 8 to 10 milliliters of peripheral blood was collected into an EDTA anticoagulant tube. Ficoll Paque Plus density gradient separation was used to isolate PBMCs, and no additional T cell sorting was done. An Agilent 2100 Bioanalyzer and agarose gel were used to check RNA quality, while a NanoDrop 2000 measured RNA concentration. The sample was also linked to a second study, of T cells in Graves' hyperthyroidism and ophthalmopathy. From that second study: Stable Graves' hyperthyroidism was defined as no progression to ophthalmopathy during 18 months of follow-up. Hyperthyroidism patients were newly diagnosed, had a disease duration of under 2 months, and were aged 18 to 65 years. Patients with uncontrolled infections, other autoimmune diseases, pregnancy or lactation were excluded. Clinical symptoms, serum thyroxine and TRAb, thyroid ultrasound, and orbital computed tomography formed the basis for the diagnoses. A first-round RT-PCR of the TCR CDR3 used the HTBI primer set with the Qiagen OneStep RT-PCR kit. Blood samples also contained most of the expanded thyroid clonotypes (frequency above 0.001), which suggests that blood repertoires may reflect thyroid immune responses. A model built on a 13 V-J signature distinguished ophthalmopathy from stable hyperthyroidism, reaching around 88% sensitivity and under 84% specificity in cross-validation and 80%/75% in testing. In validation, the model predicted progression to ophthalmopathy a median of about 6 months before onset, with 70% to 71% sensitivity and about 72% specificity. To identify TCR V-J signatures that set the groups apart, the researchers used a discovery cohort of about a hundred patients, made up of under 50 with Graves' ophthalmopathy and 57 with stable Graves' hyperthyroidism. Whether ophthalmopathy could be predicted prospectively was tested in an independent validation cohort made up of 18 to 20 hyperthyroidism patients plus 17 patients who later progressed to ophthalmopathy. The roughly 94 discovery patients were randomly split 7:3 into training and test sets. In addition, the study compared T-cell repertoires in thyroid tissue and in blood from over 5 Graves' hyperthyroidism patients. After blood sampling, hyperthyroidism patients were treated with methimazole at a starting dose of 30 mg daily, and ophthalmopathy patients were treated with high-dose intravenous methylprednisolone. A second multiplex PCR round built the libraries, followed by size selection and purification. Paired-end sequencing of the libraries was performed with 100 bp reads on an Illumina HiSeq2000. SOAPnuke was used to process the raw data, throwing out any read that contained adapters or uncalled bases, had a mean Phred below 15, or lacked an exact constant-primer or identifier match. COPE v1.2.5 was used to merge the high-quality paired reads, and each unique nucleotide sequence was defined as a clonotype. MiTCR v1.1 was used to align the clonotypes against IMGT TRBV, TRBD and TRBJ reference segments. The analysis included only V-J combinations with a frequency above 0.0001, which together covered approximately 99% of the repertoires. The TCS score was defined as F50 (clonal expansion) divided by E x V (chaos), with BLOSUM62-based TCRdist calculated between CDR3 peptides within each V-J. Welch's t-statistics and random forest reduced fewer than 600 V-J features to 10 to 15, which were used in a naive Bayes classifier (R e1071). Sample size was not statistically predetermined, and investigators were not blinded to group allocation. The paper reports TCR Vbeta CDR3 sequencing of some 140 peripheral blood samples: under 45 ophthalmopathy, around 80 hyperthyroidism and approximately 17 progressor patients.

Sequencing was performed on peripheral blood mononuclear cells (PBMCs), taken at new diagnosis, from a patient treated with antithyroid drugs. This clonotype originated in a woman between 25 and 40 years old with Graves disease. Donor details come from another sample of the same person, matched by shared clones. Recombination joined TRBV30 with TRBJ2-2; the D gene lacks a confident call. This receptor carries the CDR3 CAWSTLITGELFF. In nucleotide form, the sequence is TGTGCCTGGAGCACTTTAATCACCGGGGAGCTGTTTTTT.